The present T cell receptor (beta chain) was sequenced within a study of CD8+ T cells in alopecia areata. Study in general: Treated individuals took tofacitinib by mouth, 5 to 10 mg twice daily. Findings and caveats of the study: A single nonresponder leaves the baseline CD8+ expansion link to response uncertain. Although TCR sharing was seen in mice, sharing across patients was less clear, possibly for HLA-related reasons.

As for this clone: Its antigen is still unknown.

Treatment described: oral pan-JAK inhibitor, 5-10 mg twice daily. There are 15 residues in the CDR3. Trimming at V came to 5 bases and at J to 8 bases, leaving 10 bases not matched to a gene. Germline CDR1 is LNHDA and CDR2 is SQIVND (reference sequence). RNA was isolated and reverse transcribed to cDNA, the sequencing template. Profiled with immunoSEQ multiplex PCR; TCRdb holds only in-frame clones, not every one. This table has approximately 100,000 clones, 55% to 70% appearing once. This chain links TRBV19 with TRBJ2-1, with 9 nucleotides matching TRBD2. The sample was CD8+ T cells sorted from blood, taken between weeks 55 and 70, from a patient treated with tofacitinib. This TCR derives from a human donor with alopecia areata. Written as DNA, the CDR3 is TGTGCCAGTAGTCCCCTAGCGGGGAGAAGGTATGAGCAGTTCTTC. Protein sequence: CASSPLAGRRYEQFF.